Presented here are 14 T cell receptor beta chains from one specimen sequenced in a study of control samples from healthy donors and cancer patients. Here immunoSEQ multiplex PCR was the method, and the copy in TCRdb shows in-frame clones only, minus some. The sample records about 130,000 clones, 89% being singletons. The sample consisted of PBMCs. The receptors come from a man between 50 and 59 years old with head and neck cancer.

The V and J genes are TRBV19 and TRBJ2-5; no reliable D call. Germline loops: CDR1 LNHDA, CDR2 SQIVND (reference sequence). V was pared by 3 bases and J by 2 bases, with 13 bases between. The CDR3 is 15 residues long. The CDR3 DNA reads as TGTGCCAGTAGTATTAAAGCCACCCGACAAGAGACCCAGTACTTC. Translated: CASSIKATRQETQYF.

This chain joins TRBV28 and TRBJ1-3; TRBD1 matches 7 bases. Germline values: CDR1 MDHEN, CDR2 SYDVKM. This CDR3 is built from 18 residues. The V segment lost 5 bases and the J segment 0 bases; nucleotides outside the gene matches: 13. The CDR3 bases are TGTGCCAGCAGTGGTTTTGTCGGACAGGCCAACTCTGGAAACACCATATATTTT. Translating it yields CASSGFVGQANSGNTIYF.

The rearrangement links TRBV5-8 to TRBJ2-1; 7 bases match TRBD1. The CDR3 extends over 14 amino acids. Germline V CDR1 and CDR2: SGHTS, YDEGEE. The J segment lost 4 bases and the V segment lost 4 bases, leaving 5 bases of the junction unmatched. The CDR3 region has the DNA TGTGCCAGCAGCGGGACAGATTATTACAATGAGCAGTTCTTC. Protein product: CASSGTDYYNEQFF.

The genes are TRBV11-2 and TRBJ2-7, with TRBD1 matching over 8 bases. Trimming took 0 bases from V and 2 from J; bases not matched to a gene: 0. Germline V CDR1 and CDR2: SGHAT, FQNNGV. The CDR3 is 14 amino acids. This chain's CDR3 is CASSLDRGPYEQYF. The CDR3 bases are TGTGCCAGCAGCTTAGACAGGGGGCCCTACGAGCAGTACTTC.

The chain employs TRBV6-5 and TRBJ1-2; D gene unclear. CDR3 size: 15 residues. Trimming cost V 2 bases and J 4 bases, with 14 bases left between them. CDR1 is MNHEY and CDR2 is SVGAGI in the germline V gene. CDR3 nucleotide sequence: TGTGCCAGCAGTTACAGTGTCCTAGGCAGCTATGGCTACACCTTC. Translating gives CASSYSVLGSYGYTF.

The gene calls are TRBV28 and TRBJ2-7, with D perhaps matching TRBD1 (5 bases). CDR1 and CDR2 from the germline V gene are MDHEN and SYDVKM. V dropped 3 bases and J dropped 4 bases, with 25 bases sitting between them. The CDR3 covers 18 residues. The CDR3 loop reads CASSLGRAPAKKYYEQYF. CDR3 bases: TGTGCCAGCAGTTTGGGCAGGGCCCCCGCAAAAAAATATTACGAGCAGTACTTC.

CDR3 DNA sequence: TGTGCCAGCTCACCACGAGAGAACACCGGGGAGCTGTTTTTT. Translated, it gives CASSPRENTGELFF. This chain links TRBV18 with TRBJ2-2, with D hard to call. Germline CDR1 is KGHSH and CDR2 is LQKENI. This CDR3 is built from 14 residues. V shed 1 base and J shed 1 base, with 4 bases lying between them.

The table lists this clone with a count of one. This rearrangement joins TRBV5-1 to TRBJ1-3; D might be TRBD1 (6 bases). V lost 1 base and J 0 bases, leaving 14 bases between the germline ends. This CDR3 comprises 17 residues. CDR1 and CDR2 (germline): SGHRS, YFSETQ. The CDR3 sequence is CASSLNPTGSSGNTIYF. CDR3 bases: TGCGCCAGCAGCTTGAACCCCACAGGGAGCTCTGGAAACACCATATATTTT. Based on the CDR3 plus reference TRBV5-1 and TRBJ1-3, the full variable domain is KAGVTQTPRYLIKTRGQQVTLSCSPISGHRSVSWYQQTPGQGLQFLFEYFSETQRNKGNFPGRFSGRQFSNSRSEMNVSTLELGDSALYLCASSLNPTGSSGNTIYFGEGSWLTVV.

The gene calls are TRBV11-2 and TRBJ1-1, with D possibly being TRBD1 (5 bases). V dropped 3 bases and J dropped 3 bases, with 14 bases sitting between them. The CDR3 runs to 15 residues. From germline, CDR1 is SGHAT and CDR2 FQNNGV. The DNA of the CDR3 is TGTGCCAGCAGCTTCCGATCAGGGATTCACACTGAAGCTTTCTTT. It yields the protein CASSFRSGIHTEAFF.

The table lists this clone with a count of one. This chain links TRBV27 with TRBJ2-6, with D uncertain. The ends were cut back, 5 bases at V and 0 bases at J, with 5 bases in the middle. The CDR3 contains 14 residues. Germline-derived CDR1 and CDR2 are MNHEY and SMNVEV (reference sequence). The CDR3 loop is CASSVNSGANVLTF. DNA of the CDR3: TGTGCCAGCAGTGTGAACTCTGGGGCCAACGTCCTGACTTTC.

The genes are TRBV11-2 and TRBJ1-5; TRBD1 agrees at 8 bases. The ends lost 5 bases at V and 4 bases at J; junction bases unmatched: 13. CDR1 and CDR2 (germline): SGHAT, FQNNGV. The CDR3 is 17 residues long. The CDR3: CASSIGLTGAGNQPQHF. CDR3 coding DNA: TGTGCCAGCAGCATAGGACTGACAGGGGCAGGGAATCAGCCCCAGCATTTT.

The chain uses TRBV27 and TRBJ2-7; D unresolved. The CDR3 is 14 amino acids. Germline CDR1 and CDR2: MNHEY and SMNVEV (reference sequence). V was trimmed by 4 bases and J by 6 bases, leaving 16 bases between them. The CDR3 DNA reads as TGTGCCAGCAGTTCATCTAGGGTTGTGATCGAGCAGTACTTC. Translation: CASSSSRVVIEQYF.

The chain links TRBV6-1 to TRBJ1-2; D is possibly TRBD1 (5 bases). The CDR3 has 14 amino acids. Deletions cut 2 bases from V and 3 bases from J, with 10 bases between. The germline gives CDR1 MNHNS, CDR2 SASEGT. The CDR3 DNA follows: TGTGCCAGCAGTGAACTGGGGACTTACTATGGCTACACCTTC. Translation gives CASSELGTYYGYTF.

The rearrangement uses TRBV15 and TRBJ2-2; 8 bases fit TRBD1. This CDR3 has 17 residues. V lost 3 bases and J lost 1; bases outside the gene matches: 7. Germline V CDR1 and CDR2: LNHNV, YYDKDF (reference sequence). The CDR3: CATSSPSGTGNTGELFF. CDR3 bases: TGTGCCACCAGCAGCCCCTCCGGGACAGGGAACACCGGGGAGCTGTTTTTT.